This T cell receptor beta chain was sequenced during a study of blood T cell repertoires in COVID-19. This CDR3 spans 12 amino acids. CDR1 is SGHDN, CDR2 FVKESK, per germline. This clone has just one count. A junction end diverges from the germline sequence, so it may reflect a read error. Only in-frame clones appear in the TCRdb table, and some are missing; sequencing was by immunoSEQ multiplex PCR. The data show 150,000 to 200,000 clones, with over 75% seen just once and approximately 13% held by the top ten. The rearrangement joins TRBV14 to TRBJ1-2, with 9 bases identical to TRBD1. The material sequenced was peripheral blood. The receptor comes from a man aged 45-65 years who had recovered from COVID-19. The CDR3 here is CASSKTTGGAAF. The CDR3 nucleotides read TGTGCCAGCAGCAAGACCACAGGGGGCGCCGCCTTC.